The clone carrying this TCR beta chain was counted a few times. What it binds is unknown. The data derive from a study of T cells after yellow fever vaccination. Whole-study findings and limits: The secondary response was weaker but peaked faster, day 5 versus 15. Clones that expanded after primary vaccination mostly reappeared after the booster (96% CD4, 88% CD8).

V was clipped by 2 bases and J by 0 bases, with 8 bases between them. The CDR3 covers 14 residues. CDR1 SGHRS and CDR2 YFSETQ come from the germline V gene. MiXCR, applied by TCRdb to the 5' RACE reads, yields one record per CDR3 protein. The data hold 200,000 to 300,000 distinct CDR3 sequences, with approximately 6.8% observed a single time. This chain joins TRBV5-1 and TRBJ2-5; D not certain. The TCR originated in a young man who received the YFV17D yellow fever vaccine. Sequenced here: CD4+ T cells sorted from PBMCs, sampled on the day of the yellow fever booster vaccination. This chain's CDR3 is CASSLDRDQETQYF. In nucleotides, the CDR3 is TGCGCCAGCAGCTTAGATCGGGACCAAGAGACCCAGTACTTC.